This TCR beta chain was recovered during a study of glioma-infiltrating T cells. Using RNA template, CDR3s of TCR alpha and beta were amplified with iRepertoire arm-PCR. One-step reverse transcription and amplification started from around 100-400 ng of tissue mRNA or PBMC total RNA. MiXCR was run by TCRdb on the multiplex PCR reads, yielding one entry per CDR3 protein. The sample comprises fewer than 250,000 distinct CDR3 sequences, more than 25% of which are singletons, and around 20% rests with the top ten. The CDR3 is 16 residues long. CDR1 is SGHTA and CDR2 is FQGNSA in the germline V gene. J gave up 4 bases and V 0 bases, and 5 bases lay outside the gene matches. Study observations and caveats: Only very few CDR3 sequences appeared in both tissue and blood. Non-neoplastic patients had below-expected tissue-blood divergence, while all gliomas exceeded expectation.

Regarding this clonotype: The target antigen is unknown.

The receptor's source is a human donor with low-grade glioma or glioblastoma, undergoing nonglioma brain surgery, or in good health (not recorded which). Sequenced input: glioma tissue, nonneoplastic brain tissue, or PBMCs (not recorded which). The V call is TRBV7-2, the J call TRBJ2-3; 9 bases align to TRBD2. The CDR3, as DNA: TGTGCCAGCAGCTTAGCGGTAGCGGGAGTCGCAGATACGCAGTATTTT. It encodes CASSLAVAGVADTQYF.